This passage covers 18 T cell receptor beta chains from one sample sequenced in a study of cytomegalovirus exposure and HLA in healthy donors. PCR primers comprised 60 Vbeta and 13 Jbeta primers. Assay used: immunoSEQ multiplex PCR; TCRdb lists only in-frame clones, some missing. The sample has more than 80,000 clones, just under 80% seen once. Material for sequencing was PBMCs. All receptors come from a woman aged 40 to 49 in good health and CMV-seropositive.

This clone was seen more than once but under ten times. The V call is TRBV28, the J call TRBJ1-1; 7 positions match TRBD1. The germline CDR1 and CDR2 sequences are MDHEN and SYDVKM. The CDR3 length is 12 residues. Trimming at V came to 10 bases and at J to 2 bases, leaving 4 bases not matched to a gene. CDR3 in amino acids: CATRDSNTEAFF. For the CDR3, the DNA is TGTGCCACACGGGACAGTAACACTGAAGCTTTCTTT.

The J gene is TRBJ2-1, the V gene TRBV6-5; TRBD2 agrees at 8 bases. Germline CDR1 and CDR2: MNHEY and SVGAGI. J gave up 2 bases and V 8 bases, and 5 bases lay outside the gene matches. This CDR3 region has 14 residues. The CDR3: CASPGLDTYNEQFF. The CDR3 DNA sequence: TGTGCCAGCCCGGGACTAGATACCTACAATGAGCAGTTCTTC.

The rearrangement links TRBV2 to TRBJ2-5; 11 positions agree with TRBD1. V was pared by 4 bases and J by 4 bases, with 5 bases of the junction left unmatched. Germline CDR1 and CDR2: SNHLY and FYNNEI. This CDR3 region has 15 residues. CDR3 protein: CASSAGTGGGETQYF. In DNA, the CDR3 is TGTGCCAGCAGTGCCGGGACAGGGGGAGGAGAGACCCAGTACTTC.

With regard to this clone: The sample has other DNA sequences that encode this CDR3 too. This rearrangement joins TRBV5-4 to TRBJ2-7; 13 bases align to TRBD2. Germline V CDR1 and CDR2: SGHNT, YYREEE (reference sequence). CDR3 size: 17 residues. The ends lost 1 base at V and 5 bases at J; junction bases unmatched: 9. The CDR3 loop reads CASSLPEGLAGDNEQYF. DNA of the CDR3: TGTGCCAGCAGCTTGCCCGAAGGACTAGCGGGAGACAACGAGCAGTACTTC.

The chain uses TRBV2 and TRBJ2-4; TRBD1 matches 10 bases. This CDR3 has 14 residues. In germline, CDR1 is SNHLY, CDR2 FYNNEI. V shed 9 bases, J shed 8 bases, and the junction held 10 bases outside the gene matches. CDR3 DNA: TGTGCCAGACAGCAGGGACAGGGGACGGACATTCAGTACTTC. This gives the protein CARQQGQGTDIQYF.

Only one count was recorded for this clone. The chain combines TRBV7-9 with TRBJ2-7; 8 nucleotides match TRBD1. The CDR3 runs to 14 residues. J was trimmed by 0 bases and V by 3 bases; bases with no gene match: 1. CDR1 is SEHNR, CDR2 FQNEAQ, per germline (reference sequence). The CDR3 DNA reads as TGTGCCAGCAGCTTCGACAGGGGCTCCTACGAGCAGTACTTC. Translated, it gives CASSFDRGSYEQYF.

This clone was seen just once. The V gene is TRBV6-6, the J gene TRBJ1-1; D is undetermined. This CDR3 spans 13 amino acids. The V end lost 2 bases, the J end lost 1 base, and 5 bases lay between the germline ends. Germline V gene sequence: CDR1 MNHNY, CDR2 SVGAGI (reference sequence). The CDR3 DNA follows: TGTGCCAGCAGTTACACGGGGAACACTGAAGCTTTCTTT. It codes for CASSYTGNTEAFF.

This clone was counted only a few times. V and J are TRBV7-8 and TRBJ2-7, with D perhaps TRBD1 (6 bases). CDR1 and CDR2 from the germline V gene are SGHVS and FQNEAQ. The CDR3 is made up of 16 amino acids. V was clipped by 0 bases and J by 5 bases, with 17 bases between them. The CDR3 region is CASSLATGFTEDEQYF. The CDR3, as DNA: TGTGCCAGCAGCTTAGCGACAGGCTTCACCGAAGACGAGCAGTACTTC.

The rearrangement joins TRBV6-6 to TRBJ2-1, with 7 bases identical to TRBD1. Germline loops: CDR1 MNHNY, CDR2 SVGAGI (reference sequence). The V segment lost 2 bases and the J segment 7 bases; nucleotides outside the gene matches: 8. CDR3 length equals 15 residues. The CDR3, as DNA: TGTGCCAGCAGTTACGGGACAGTCAACTTGAATGAGCAGTTCTTC. It yields the protein CASSYGTVNLNEQFF.

The chain employs TRBV7-9 and TRBJ2-7; D not certain. Germline-derived CDR1 and CDR2 are SEHNR and FQNEAQ (reference sequence). The CDR3 totals 13 residues. Trimming left V 5 bases short and J 0 bases short, with 8 bases between. The CDR3 nucleotides read TGTGCCAGCAGCAAAAAGCGCTCCTACGAGCAGTACTTC. Its translation: CASSKKRSYEQYF.

The V and J genes are TRBV27 and TRBJ2-5; 8 nucleotides agree with TRBD1. Near its end, the DNA agrees better with TRBJ2-7, so the J call may be wrong. Germline CDR1 MNHEY, CDR2 SMNVEV (reference sequence). The CDR3 is made up of 16 amino acids. DNA of the CDR3: TGTGCCAGCAGTTTGGGGACAGGTCAGGCCTCCTACGAGCAGTACTTC. It yields the protein CASSLGTGQASYEQYF.

The rearrangement links TRBV21-1 to TRBJ2-5; TRBD2, the D gene given by the table, was not confirmed from the DNA. TRBV21-1 is classified as a pseudogene. This CDR3 comprises 16 residues. CDR3 region: CASSTPPTSGSETQYF. In DNA, the CDR3 is TGTGCCAGCAGCACACCCCCGACTAGCGGGAGTGAGACCCAGTACTTC.

This clone was found a few times. The V gene is TRBV19, the J gene TRBJ2-7; D might be TRBD1 (5 bases). V was clipped by 4 bases and J by 1 base, with 11 bases between them. CDR1 is LNHDA and CDR2 is SQIVND in the germline V gene (reference sequence). The CDR3 has 14 residues. The CDR3 sequence: CASSKQVDSYEQYF. CDR3 in DNA: TGTGCCAGTAGTAAACAGGTGGATTCCTACGAGCAGTACTTC.

J is TRBJ2-2 and V is TRBV18, with 7 bases identical to TRBD2. Per germline, CDR1 KGHSH and CDR2 LQKENI. The CDR3 has 14 amino acids. Unmatched junction bases numbered 6, after V lost 4 bases and J lost 7 bases. CDR3 DNA: TGTGCCAGCTCACTCGATGGGGACTACGGGGAGCTGTTTTTT. It translates to CASSLDGDYGELFF. Variable domain in full (rest from reference TRBV18 and TRBJ2-2): NAGVMQNPRHLVRRRGQEARLRCSPMKGHSHVYWYRQLPEEGLKFMVYLQKENIIDESGMPKERFSAEFPKEGPSILRIQQVVRGDSAAYFCASSLDGDYGELFFGEGSRLTVL.

Notes on this clone: One end of the junction fails to match germline, which may point to a read error. DNA for the CDR3: TGTGCTAGCAGCTTAGGGGGACTAGCGGGAGTCGATGAGCAGTTCTTC. Translation: CASSLGGLAGVDEQFF. The chain links TRBV7-7 to TRBJ2-1, with 14 bases lining up with TRBD2. The germline V gene encodes CDR1 SSHAT and CDR2 FNYEAQ (reference sequence). This CDR3 has 16 amino acids. The variable domain in full, completed from reference TRBV7-7 and TRBJ2-1, reads GAGVSQSPRYKVTKRGQDVTLRCDPISSHATLYWYQQALGQGPEFLTYFNYEAQPDKSGLPSDRFSAERPEGSISTLTIQRTEQRDSAMYRCASSLGGLAGVDEQFFGPGTRLTVL.

This chain uses TRBV28 with TRBJ2-3; 8 nucleotides align to TRBD2. Per the germline V gene, CDR1 is MDHEN and CDR2 is SYDVKM. Trimming took 0 bases from V and 1 from J; bases not matched to a gene: 3. This CDR3 is 16 amino acids long. The CDR3 DNA reads as TGTGCCAGCAGTTTATGGCTAGCGGGTGGCACAGATACGCAGTATTTT. It yields the protein CASSLWLAGGTDTQYF.

The chain employs TRBV5-6 and TRBJ2-2, with TRBD2 identical over 9 bases. Germline values: CDR1 SGHDT, CDR2 YYEEEE. Trimming at V came to 3 bases and at J to 7 bases, leaving 7 bases not matched to a gene. The CDR3 spans 15 residues. CDR3 region: CASSWRGRAFGELFF. The CDR3 DNA sequence: TGTGCCAGCAGCTGGCGCGGGAGGGCCTTCGGGGAGCTGTTTTTT.

This chain connects TRBV7-9 to TRBJ2-2; TRBD2 is a possible D gene (6 bases). V was cut by 9 bases and J by 7 bases, with 18 bases left in between. CDR1 is SEHNR, CDR2 FQNEAQ, per germline (reference sequence). This CDR3 region has 14 residues. The DNA for the CDR3 is TGTGCCAGTAGGAGCGGTGTGGGAGGCGGGGAGCTGTTTTTT. Residues: CASRSGVGGGELFF.